This is a list of T cell receptor beta chains from one sample in a study of identical twins. MiXCR, applied by TCRdb to the 5' RACE reads, yields one record per CDR3 protein. The top ten clones hold 7.2% of a sample with 300,000 to 350,000 distinct CDR3 sequences, more than 9% of them seen once. These data also featured in a second study, about yellow fever vaccine responses in identical twins.

Sequenced sample: CD8+ T cells sorted from blood. All receptors come from a woman aged 18-29 years in good health. Each CDR3 is given with its conserved first and last residue. The D gene is left open where the match is weak. For some rows the clone size is stated as once, few or many, or as a class when expanded; others skip it.

V gene: TRBV28
clone size: few
D gene: -
J gene: TRBJ2-7
CDR3 protein: CASREGRGTYEQYF
CDR3 DNA: TGTGCCAGCAGAGAGGGAAGGGGAACCTACGAGCAGTACTTC

V gene: TRBV6-1
clone size: few
D gene: -
J gene: TRBJ2-2
CDR3 protein: CASRFGVGTGELFF
CDR3 DNA: TGTGCCAGCAGATTCGGGGTTGGCACCGGGGAGCTGTTTTTT

V gene: TRBV2
clone size: many
D gene: -
J gene: TRBJ2-1
CDR3 protein: CASRGNNEQFF
CDR3 DNA: TGTGCCAGTCGCGGCAACAATGAGCAGTTCTTC

V gene: TRBV6-2/TRBV6-3
clone size: -
D gene: -
J gene: TRBJ2-1
CDR3 protein: CASSYLGQGGNEQFF
CDR3 DNA: TGTGCCAGCAGTTACCTTGGCCAGGGGGGCAATGAGCAGTTCTTC

V gene: TRBV27
clone size: few
D gene: -
J gene: TRBJ1-1
CDR3 protein: CASSLYRRNTEAFF
CDR3 DNA: TGTGCCAGCAGTTTATACAGGAGGAACACTGAAGCTTTCTTT

V gene: TRBV2
clone size: -
D gene: -
J gene: TRBJ2-3
CDR3 protein: CASSEFQVDTQYF
CDR3 DNA: TGTGCCAGCAGTGAATTCCAGGTGGATACGCAGTATTTT

V gene: TRBV27
clone size: few
D gene: -
J gene: TRBJ2-1
CDR3 protein: CASSLARAENEQFF
CDR3 DNA: TGTGCCAGCAGTTTGGCGAGAGCCGAGAATGAGCAGTTCTTC

V gene: TRBV7-7
clone size: few
D gene: -
J gene: TRBJ2-5
CDR3 protein: CASSQTTPFVETQDF
CDR3 DNA: TGTGCCAGCAGCCAGACTACGCCGTTCGTGGAGACCCAGGACTTC

V gene: TRBV16
clone size: -
D gene: TRBD1
J gene: TRBJ2-1
CDR3 protein: CASSHLQGADYNEQFF
CDR3 DNA: TGTGCCAGCAGCCACCTACAGGGGGCTGACTACAATGAGCAGTTCTTC

V gene: TRBV29-1
clone size: -
D gene: -
J gene: TRBJ2-7
CDR3 protein: CSVWVGNTYEQYF
CDR3 DNA: TGCAGCGTGTGGGTAGGAAACACCTACGAGCAGTACTTC

V gene: TRBV27
clone size: -
D gene: TRBD2
J gene: TRBJ2-1
CDR3 protein: CASQSGGAYNERFF
CDR3 DNA: TGTGCCAGCCAGAGCGGGGGGGCCTACAATGAGCGGTTCTTC

V gene: TRBV4-1
clone size: few
D gene: -
J gene: TRBJ1-2
CDR3 protein: CASSQDLGKQNYGYTF
CDR3 DNA: TGCGCCAGCAGCCAAGATCTGGGGAAACAAAACTATGGCTACACCTTC

V gene: TRBV11-2
clone size: many
D gene: -
J gene: TRBJ1-1
CDR3 protein: CASSGGGTEAFF
CDR3 DNA: TGTGCCAGCAGCGGGGGTGGCACTGAAGCTTTCTTT

V gene: TRBV5-1
clone size: -
D gene: -
J gene: TRBJ2-1
CDR3 protein: CASSTGAENEQFF
CDR3 DNA: TGCGCCAGCTCCACTGGAGCGGAAAATGAGCAGTTCTTC

V gene: TRBV12-3/TRBV12-4
clone size: many
D gene: -
J gene: TRBJ2-1
CDR3 protein: CASSIPGVREQFF
CDR3 DNA: TGTGCCAGCAGTATACCAGGGGTCAGGGAGCAGTTCTTC

V gene: TRBV27
clone size: -
D gene: -
J gene: TRBJ2-7
CDR3 protein: CASSLSWGAPDEQYF
CDR3 DNA: TGTGCCAGCAGTTTATCTTGGGGGGCCCCGGACGAGCAGTACTTC

V gene: TRBV6-2/TRBV6-3
clone size: many
D gene: -
J gene: TRBJ1-1
CDR3 protein: CASSPGTVRTEAFF
CDR3 DNA: TGTGCCAGCAGCCCCGGGACGGTAAGAACTGAAGCTTTCTTT

V gene: TRBV7-9
clone size: few
D gene: -
J gene: TRBJ2-7
CDR3 protein: CASSGPSDSTYEQYF
CDR3 DNA: TGTGCCAGCAGCGGCCCTAGCGACTCGACCTACGAGCAGTACTTC

V gene: TRBV7-6
clone size: few
D gene: -
J gene: TRBJ2-7
CDR3 protein: CASSRGETYEQYF
CDR3 DNA: TGTGCCAGCAGCCGGGGAGAAACCTACGAGCAGTACTTC

V gene: TRBV20-1
clone size: -
D gene: TRBD2
J gene: TRBJ2-1
CDR3 protein: CSSQSGGGANNEQFF
CDR3 DNA: TGCAGTTCCCAAAGCGGGGGGGGGGCTAACAATGAGCAGTTCTTC

V gene: TRBV4-1
clone size: few
D gene: -
J gene: TRBJ2-1
CDR3 protein: CASSQAGINYNEQFF
CDR3 DNA: TGCGCCAGCAGCCAAGCCGGAATTAACTACAATGAGCAGTTCTTC

V gene: TRBV11-2
clone size: -
D gene: TRBD1
J gene: TRBJ2-1
CDR3 protein: CASSALKGAWDNEQFF
CDR3 DNA: TGTGCCAGCAGCGCGCTTAAGGGGGCTTGGGACAATGAGCAGTTCTTC

V gene: TRBV15
clone size: -
D gene: -
J gene: TRBJ2-3
CDR3 protein: CATSRVEGIRKDTDTQYF
CDR3 DNA: TGTGCCACCAGCAGGGTGGAGGGGATTCGTAAGGACACAGATACGCAGTATTTT

V gene: TRBV28
clone size: few
D gene: -
J gene: TRBJ2-3
CDR3 protein: CASSFIRGDTQYF
CDR3 DNA: TGTGCCAGCAGTTTTATTAGGGGGGATACGCAGTATTTT

V gene: TRBV29-1
clone size: few
D gene: TRBD1
J gene: TRBJ2-4
CDR3 protein: CSVLGQGAAKNIQYF
CDR3 DNA: TGCAGCGTTCTGGGACAGGGGGCAGCCAAAAACATTCAGTACTTC

V gene: TRBV7-9
clone size: -
D gene: TRBD1
J gene: TRBJ1-1
CDR3 protein: CASSRGQGIPFF
CDR3 DNA: TGTGCCAGCAGCCGAGGACAGGGGATTCCTTTCTTT

V gene: TRBV11-2
clone size: many
D gene: TRBD1
J gene: TRBJ1-2
CDR3 protein: CASSLGDRANYGYTF
CDR3 DNA: TGTGCCAGCAGCTTAGGGGACAGAGCTAACTATGGCTACACCTTC

V gene: TRBV6-1
clone size: few
D gene: -
J gene: TRBJ2-1
CDR3 protein: CASSSQGAQNEQFF
CDR3 DNA: TGTGCCAGCAGCTCCCAAGGGGCGCAAAATGAGCAGTTCTTC

V gene: TRBV7-9
clone size: few
D gene: TRBD1
J gene: TRBJ1-2
CDR3 protein: CASSLLSGTGGYGYTF
CDR3 DNA: TGTGCCAGCAGCTTACTTTCCGGGACAGGGGGGTATGGCTACACCTTC

V gene: TRBV20-1
clone size: few
D gene: -
J gene: TRBJ2-2
CDR3 protein: CSARYAGELFF
CDR3 DNA: TGCAGTGCTAGGTACGCCGGGGAGCTGTTTTTT

V gene: TRBV3-1
clone size: -
D gene: TRBD2
J gene: TRBJ2-3
CDR3 protein: CASSQARGGSRTDTQYF
CDR3 DNA: TGTGCCAGCAGCCAAGCGCGCGGCGGGAGCAGAACAGATACGCAGTATTTT

V gene: TRBV4-1
clone size: -
D gene: -
J gene: TRBJ1-2
CDR3 protein: CASSLMDGPDYGYTF
CDR3 DNA: TGCGCCAGCAGCCTTATGGACGGACCGGACTATGGCTACACCTTC

V gene: TRBV5-1
clone size: -
D gene: -
J gene: TRBJ2-1
CDR3 protein: CASRFPGPSSYNEQFF
CDR3 DNA: TGCGCCAGCAGATTCCCGGGCCCTAGCTCCTACAATGAGCAGTTCTTC

V gene: TRBV20-1
clone size: few
D gene: TRBD1
J gene: TRBJ2-7
CDR3 protein: CSARGQGALEQYF
CDR3 DNA: TGCAGTGCTAGGGGACAGGGGGCGCTTGAGCAGTACTTC

V gene: TRBV12-3/TRBV12-4
clone size: -
D gene: -
J gene: TRBJ1-1
CDR3 protein: CASSNTHDMNTEAFF
CDR3 DNA: TGTGCCAGCAGTAATACTCACGATATGAACACTGAAGCTTTCTTT

V gene: TRBV7-3
clone size: -
D gene: TRBD1
J gene: TRBJ2-2
CDR3 protein: CASSLMDREMFF
CDR3 DNA: TGTGCCAGCAGCTTAATGGACAGGGAAATGTTTTTT

V gene: TRBV6-5
clone size: -
D gene: -
J gene: TRBJ1-1
CDR3 protein: CASSYVPGDTEAFF
CDR3 DNA: TGTGCCAGCAGTTACGTCCCGGGGGACACTGAAGCTTTCTTT

V gene: TRBV5-1
clone size: many
D gene: -
J gene: TRBJ1-1
CDR3 protein: CASSSRTQTATTEAFF
CDR3 DNA: TGCGCCAGCAGCTCAAGAACTCAGACAGCCACCACTGAAGCTTTCTTT

V gene: TRBV9
clone size: -
D gene: -
J gene: TRBJ2-3
CDR3 protein: CASSAQSGSTDTQYF
CDR3 DNA: TGTGCCAGCAGCGCCCAGAGTGGGAGCACAGATACGCAGTATTTT

V gene: TRBV3-1
clone size: -
D gene: TRBD2
J gene: TRBJ2-3
CDR3 protein: CASSQAQREATDTQYF
CDR3 DNA: TGTGCCAGCAGCCAAGCTCAGCGGGAGGCCACAGATACGCAGTATTTT

V gene: TRBV28
clone size: -
D gene: TRBD1
J gene: TRBJ2-7
CDR3 protein: CASSSSGDRGGLSYEQYF
CDR3 DNA: TGTGCCAGCAGTTCCTCCGGGGACAGGGGCGGACTCTCCTACGAGCAGTACTTC

V gene: TRBV3-1
clone size: -
D gene: TRBD1
J gene: TRBJ2-3
CDR3 protein: CASRRPTGQGRLPSTDTQYF
CDR3 DNA: TGTGCCAGCAGACGTCCTACGGGACAGGGTAGGCTACCGAGCACAGATACGCAGTATTTT

V gene: TRBV15
clone size: many
D gene: TRBD2
J gene: TRBJ2-1
CDR3 protein: CATSGLVDEQFF
CDR3 DNA: TGTGCCACCAGCGGACTAGTGGATGAGCAGTTCTTC

V gene: TRBV14
clone size: -
D gene: -
J gene: TRBJ2-3
CDR3 protein: CASSPRERSTDTQYF
CDR3 DNA: TGTGCCAGCAGCCCTCGGGAGAGATCCACAGATACGCAGTATTTT

V gene: TRBV10-1
clone size: -
D gene: TRBD2
J gene: TRBJ2-5
CDR3 protein: CASSASSGELTETQYF
CDR3 DNA: TGCGCCAGCAGTGCCTCTAGCGGGGAGCTTACGGAGACCCAGTACTTC

V gene: TRBV28
clone size: few
D gene: -
J gene: TRBJ2-3
CDR3 protein: CASSLFLGGQLELYTQYF
CDR3 DNA: TGTGCCAGCAGTTTATTTTTGGGGGGGCAACTGGAGCTATATACGCAGTATTTT

V gene: TRBV2
clone size: -
D gene: TRBD2
J gene: TRBJ2-3
CDR3 protein: CASTGRKATQYF
CDR3 DNA: TGTGCCAGCACCGGGAGGAAGGCTACGCAGTATTTT

V gene: TRBV27
clone size: few
D gene: -
J gene: TRBJ2-1
CDR3 protein: CASSLITSNEQFF
CDR3 DNA: TGTGCCAGCAGTCTCATTACTAGTAATGAGCAGTTCTTC

V gene: TRBV9
clone size: many
D gene: TRBD2
J gene: TRBJ2-1
CDR3 protein: CASSVSGSSYNEQFF
CDR3 DNA: TGTGCCAGCAGCGTGAGCGGGAGCTCCTACAATGAGCAGTTCTTC

V gene: TRBV2
clone size: -
D gene: -
J gene: TRBJ1-5
CDR3 protein: CASSHPQGNQPQHF
CDR3 DNA: TGTGCCAGCAGCCACCCCCAGGGGAATCAGCCCCAGCATTTT

V gene: TRBV12-5
clone size: -
D gene: -
J gene: TRBJ2-1
CDR3 protein: CASGLGGLSRGNEQFF
CDR3 DNA: TGTGCTAGTGGTTTGGGAGGTCTATCTCGGGGCAATGAGCAGTTCTTC

V gene: TRBV7-7
clone size: few
D gene: TRBD2
J gene: TRBJ2-1
CDR3 protein: CASSSRLAGLDEQFF
CDR3 DNA: TGTGCCAGCAGCTCCAGACTAGCGGGATTGGATGAGCAGTTCTTC

V gene: TRBV6-5
clone size: -
D gene: -
J gene: TRBJ1-1
CDR3 protein: CASRGDDLEAFF
CDR3 DNA: TGTGCCAGCAGGGGGGATGACCTAGAGGCTTTCTTT